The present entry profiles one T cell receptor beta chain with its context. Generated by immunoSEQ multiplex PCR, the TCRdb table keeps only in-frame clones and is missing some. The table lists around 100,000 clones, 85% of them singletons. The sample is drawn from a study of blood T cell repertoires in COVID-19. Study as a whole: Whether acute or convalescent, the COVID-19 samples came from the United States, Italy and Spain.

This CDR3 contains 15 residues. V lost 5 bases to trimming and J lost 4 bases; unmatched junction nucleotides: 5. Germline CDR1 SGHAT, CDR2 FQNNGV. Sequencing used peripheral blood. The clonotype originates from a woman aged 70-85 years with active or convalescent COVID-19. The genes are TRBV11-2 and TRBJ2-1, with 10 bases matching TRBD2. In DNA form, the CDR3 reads TGTGCCAGCAGCCCCGGGACTAGCGCGTACAATGAGCAGTTCTTC. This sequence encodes CASSPGTSAYNEQFF.